This TCR beta chain was found in a study of CD8+ T cells in alopecia areata. V was cut by 0 bases and J by 0 bases, with 16 bases left in between. CDR1 is LGHNA, CDR2 YSLEER, per germline. The CDR3 spans 18 residues. The table lists this clone with a few counts. Sequencing templates came from extracted RNA that was reverse transcribed into cDNA. Data came from immunoSEQ multiplex PCR; TCRdb stores just in-frame clones and leaves some out. The repertoire holds 98,000 or so clones, with almost 60% as singletons. The clonotype was recovered from a human donor in good health. Specimen: CD8+ T cells sorted from blood. The chain joins TRBV4-3 to TRBJ2-3; D possibly corresponds to TRBD2 (5 bases). CDR3 sequence: CASSQDLASPASTDTQYF. In DNA, the CDR3 is TGCGCCAGCAGCCAAGACCTGGCTAGCCCGGCTAGCACAGATACGCAGTATTTT.